This TCR beta chain is from a study of T cells of healthy individuals (dated by TCRdb to the late 2010s). This clonotype was seen many times. This clone's antigen is unknown. Base quality data are lacking; no much larger clone is found one base away. Library method: 5' RACE. The run used an Illumina MiSeq. TCRdb handled the public reads itself, with Q25 trimming in fastp and clone calling in MiXCR, and kept productive beta chains. CDR3 protein sequences are deduplicated, and each keeps its most common genes and DNA. Present in this sample are 45,000 to 60,000 distinct CDR3 sequences, about 15% of which were seen just once. The ten largest clonotypes hold about 16% of the sample. Taken from the germline V gene, the CDR1 and CDR2 loops are SGHRS and YFSETQ. The CDR3 covers 14 residues, taking in both the cysteine and the phenylalanine. Kept here is only the CDR3 DNA, which spans 42 bases and is read in frame from base 1. Germline trimming: 5 bases from V, 0 bases from J; junction bases outside gene matches: 2.

The chain is assembled from TRBV5-1 and TRBJ2-3, and 8 bases in between align with TRBD2. The origin of this receptor is a human donor in good health. The CDR3 here reads CASSPSGSTDTQYF. The bases are TGCGCCAGCAGTCCTAGCGGGAGCACAGATACGCAGTATTTT.